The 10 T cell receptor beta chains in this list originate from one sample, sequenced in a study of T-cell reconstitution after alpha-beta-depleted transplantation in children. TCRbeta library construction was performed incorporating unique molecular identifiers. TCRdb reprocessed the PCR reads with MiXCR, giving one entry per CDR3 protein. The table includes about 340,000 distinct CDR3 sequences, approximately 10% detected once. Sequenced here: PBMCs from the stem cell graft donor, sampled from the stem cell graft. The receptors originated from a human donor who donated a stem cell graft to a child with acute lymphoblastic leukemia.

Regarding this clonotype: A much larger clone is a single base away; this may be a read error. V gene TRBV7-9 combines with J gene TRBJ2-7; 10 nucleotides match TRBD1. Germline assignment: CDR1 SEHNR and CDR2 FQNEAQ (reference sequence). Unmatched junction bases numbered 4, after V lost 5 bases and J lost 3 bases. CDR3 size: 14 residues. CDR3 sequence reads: CASSLGQGDYEQYF. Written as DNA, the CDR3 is TGTGCCAGCAGCCTAGGACAGGGGGACTACGAGCAGTACTTC.

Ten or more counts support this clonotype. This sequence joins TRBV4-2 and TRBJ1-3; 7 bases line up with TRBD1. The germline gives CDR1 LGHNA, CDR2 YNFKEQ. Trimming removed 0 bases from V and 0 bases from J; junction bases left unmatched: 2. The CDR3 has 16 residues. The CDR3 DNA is TGTGCCAGCAGCCAAGAGGGACAGATCTCTGGAAACACCATATATTTT. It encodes CASSQEGQISGNTIYF.

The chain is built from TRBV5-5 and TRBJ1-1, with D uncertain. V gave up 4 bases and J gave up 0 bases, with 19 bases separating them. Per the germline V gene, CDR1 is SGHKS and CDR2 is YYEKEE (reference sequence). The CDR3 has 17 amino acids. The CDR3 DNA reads TGTGCCAGCAGCCGGAGTGATGGGGTCTCAATGAACACTGAAGCTTTCTTT. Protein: CASSRSDGVSMNTEAFF.

CDR3 sequence: CASGKGVAVTNEKLFF. CDR3 nucleotides: TGTGCCAGCGGAAAAGGGGTAGCGGTAACTAATGAAAAACTGTTTTTT. This rearrangement joins TRBV7-9 to TRBJ1-4; a weak D match, TRBD1 (5 bases). V was pared by 8 bases and J by 1 base, with 17 bases between. The CDR3 loop spans 16 amino acids. Per the germline V gene, CDR1 is SEHNR and CDR2 is FQNEAQ (reference sequence). Full variable domain (outside the CDR3, taken from reference TRBV7-9 and TRBJ1-4): DTGVSQNPRHKITKRGQNVTFRCDPISEHNRLYWYRQTLGQGPEFLTYFQNEAQLEKSRLLSDRFSAERPKGSFSTLEIQRTEQGDSAMYLCASGKGVAVTNEKLFFGSGTQLSVL.

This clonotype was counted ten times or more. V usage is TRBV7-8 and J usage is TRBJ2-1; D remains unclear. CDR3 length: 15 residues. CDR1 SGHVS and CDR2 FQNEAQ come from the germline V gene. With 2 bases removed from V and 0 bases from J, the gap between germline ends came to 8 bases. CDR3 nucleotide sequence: TGTGCCAGCAGCTTAACCGTGAGCTCCTACAATGAGCAGTTCTTC. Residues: CASSLTVSSYNEQFF.

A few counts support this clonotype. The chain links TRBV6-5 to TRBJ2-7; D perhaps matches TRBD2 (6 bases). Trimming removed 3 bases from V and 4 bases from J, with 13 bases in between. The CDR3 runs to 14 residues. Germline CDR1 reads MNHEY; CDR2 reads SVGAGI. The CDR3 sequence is CASSYRREGYEQYF. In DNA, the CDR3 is TGTGCCAGCAGTTATCGGCGGGAAGGGTACGAGCAGTACTTC.

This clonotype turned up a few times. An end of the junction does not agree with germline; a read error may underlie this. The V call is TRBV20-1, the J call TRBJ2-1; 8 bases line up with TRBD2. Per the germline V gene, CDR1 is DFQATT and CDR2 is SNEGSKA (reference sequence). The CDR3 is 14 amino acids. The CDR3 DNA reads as TGCAGTGCGAGAGCGGGAGCGTCCTACAATGAGCAGTTCTTC. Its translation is CSARAGASYNEQFF.

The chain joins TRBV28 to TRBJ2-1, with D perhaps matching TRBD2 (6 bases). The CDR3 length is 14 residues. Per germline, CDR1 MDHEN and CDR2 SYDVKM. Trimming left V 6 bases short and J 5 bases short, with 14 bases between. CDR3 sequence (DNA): TGTGCCAGCAGCCTACCTGGCGGGAACAATGAGCAGTTCTTC. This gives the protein CASSLPGGNNEQFF.

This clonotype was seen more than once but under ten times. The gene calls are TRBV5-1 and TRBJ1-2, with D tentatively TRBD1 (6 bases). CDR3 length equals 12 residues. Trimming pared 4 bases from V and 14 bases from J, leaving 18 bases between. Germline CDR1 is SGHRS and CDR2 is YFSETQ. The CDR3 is CASSASGVGETF. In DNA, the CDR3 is TGCGCCAGCAGCGCATCAGGGGTGGGGGAGACCTTC.

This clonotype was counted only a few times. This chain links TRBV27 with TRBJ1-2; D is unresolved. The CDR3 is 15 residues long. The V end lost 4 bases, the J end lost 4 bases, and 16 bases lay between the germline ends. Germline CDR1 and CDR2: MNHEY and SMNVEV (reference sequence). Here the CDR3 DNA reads TGTGCCAGCAGTTCGGGGTCGTGGGCCACCTATGGCTACACCTTC. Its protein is CASSSGSWATYGYTF.